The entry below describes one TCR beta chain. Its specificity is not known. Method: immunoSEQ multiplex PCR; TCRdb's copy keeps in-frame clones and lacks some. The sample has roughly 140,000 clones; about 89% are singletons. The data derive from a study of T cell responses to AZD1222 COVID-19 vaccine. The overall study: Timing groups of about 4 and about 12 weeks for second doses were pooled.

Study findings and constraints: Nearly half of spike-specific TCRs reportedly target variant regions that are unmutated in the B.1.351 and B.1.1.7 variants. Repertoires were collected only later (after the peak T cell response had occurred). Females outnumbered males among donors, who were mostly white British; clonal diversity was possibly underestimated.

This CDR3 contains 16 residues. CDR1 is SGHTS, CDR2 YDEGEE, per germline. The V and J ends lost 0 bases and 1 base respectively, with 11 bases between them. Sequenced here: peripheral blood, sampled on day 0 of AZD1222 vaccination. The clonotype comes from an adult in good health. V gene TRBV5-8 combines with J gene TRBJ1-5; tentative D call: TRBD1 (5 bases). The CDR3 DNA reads TGTGCCAGCAGCTTGGCCGGGGGATGGAGCAATCAGCCCCAGCATTTT. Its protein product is CASSLAGGWSNQPQHF.